This TCR beta chain was profiled in a study of blood T cell repertoires in COVID-19. For the study at large: Nucleic acid was either cDNA or gDNA, and it came from T cells, B-cell-depleted T cells, or PBMCs.

The V gene end was trimmed by 4 bases and the J gene end by 7 bases; junction bases not matched to a gene: 7. CDR3 length equals 13 residues. The germline gives CDR1 SGDLS, CDR2 YYNGEE. Sequenced by immunoSEQ multiplex PCR; TCRdb stores in-frame clones only, minus some. The data contain about 89,000 clones, over 70% of them singletons. Specimen: peripheral blood. The receptor was derived from a woman of 80 years or more with acute or convalescent COVID-19. The rearrangement joins TRBV9 to TRBJ1-2; the match to TRBD1 covers 7 bases. The CDR3 here is CASSPGGYPGYTF. CDR3 in DNA: TGTGCCAGCAGCCCAGGGGGGTATCCTGGCTACACCTTC.